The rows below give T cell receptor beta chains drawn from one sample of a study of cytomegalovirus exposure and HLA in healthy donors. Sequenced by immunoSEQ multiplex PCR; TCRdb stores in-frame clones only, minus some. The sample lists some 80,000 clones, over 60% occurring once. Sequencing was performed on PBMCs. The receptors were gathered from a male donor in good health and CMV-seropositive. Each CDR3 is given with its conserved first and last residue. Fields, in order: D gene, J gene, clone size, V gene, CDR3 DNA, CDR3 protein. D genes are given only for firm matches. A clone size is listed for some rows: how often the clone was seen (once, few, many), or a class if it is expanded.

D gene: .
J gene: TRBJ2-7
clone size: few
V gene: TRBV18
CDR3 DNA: TGTGCCAGCTCACCATCCCAGGCCACCTACGAGCAGTACTTC
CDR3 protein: CASSPSQATYEQYF

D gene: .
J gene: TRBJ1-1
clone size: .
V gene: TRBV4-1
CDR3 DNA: TGCGCCAGCAAGCGGCTAGAGAACACTGAAGCTTTCTTT
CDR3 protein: CASKRLENTEAFF

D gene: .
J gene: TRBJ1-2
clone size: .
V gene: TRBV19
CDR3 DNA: TGTGCCAGTAGTTCCTCCGGGACATTCAAAGGAGGCTACACCTTC
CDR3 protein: CASSSSGTFKGGYTF

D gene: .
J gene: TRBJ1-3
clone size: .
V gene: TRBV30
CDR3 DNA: TGTGCCTACCCATCTGCGGCGGGGTTAGGTGGAAACACCATATATTTT
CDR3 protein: CAYPSAAGLGGNTIYF

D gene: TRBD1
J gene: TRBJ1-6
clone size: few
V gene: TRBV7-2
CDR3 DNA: TGTGCCAGCAGCTTCCGCGGGGCAGGGGGGAGATCACCCCTCCACTTT
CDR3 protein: CASSFRGAGGRSPLHF

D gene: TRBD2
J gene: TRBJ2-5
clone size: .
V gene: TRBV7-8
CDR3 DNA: TGTGCCAGCACCCCGGGGGGGGGAAACCAAGAGACCCAGTACTTC
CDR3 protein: CASTPGGGNQETQYF

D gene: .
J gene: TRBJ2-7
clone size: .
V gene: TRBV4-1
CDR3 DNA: TGCGCCAGCAGCCATAAGGAGGGATGGGAGCAGTACTTC
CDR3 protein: CASSHKEGWEQYF

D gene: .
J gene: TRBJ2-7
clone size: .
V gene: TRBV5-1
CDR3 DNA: TGCGCCAGCAGCTCTTCGGGGAAGGGCGAGCAGTACTTC
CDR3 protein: CASSSSGKGEQYF

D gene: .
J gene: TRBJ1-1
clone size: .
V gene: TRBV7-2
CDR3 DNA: TGTGCCAGCAGCTTACACAGGGAGACTGAAGCTTTCTTT
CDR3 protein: CASSLHRETEAFF

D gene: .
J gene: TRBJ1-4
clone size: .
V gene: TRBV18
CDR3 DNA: TGTGCCAGCTCACCGATCAGGGGAGTAGGAGAAAAACTGTTTTTT
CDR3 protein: CASSPIRGVGEKLFF

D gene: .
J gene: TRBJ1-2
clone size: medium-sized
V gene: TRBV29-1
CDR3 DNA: TGCAGCGTTGAAGACCCGGACAGTTCCTATGGCTACACCTTC
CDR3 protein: CSVEDPDSSYGYTF

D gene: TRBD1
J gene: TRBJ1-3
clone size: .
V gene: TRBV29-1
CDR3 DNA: TGCAGCGTTGAAACTCAGGGGGACAAGTCGGGAAACACCATATATTTT
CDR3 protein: CSVETQGDKSGNTIYF

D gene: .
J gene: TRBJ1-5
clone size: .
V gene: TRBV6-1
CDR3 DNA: TGTGCCAGCAGTGAATCACCCGGGAGCAATCAGCCCCAGCATTTT
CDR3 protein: CASSESPGSNQPQHF

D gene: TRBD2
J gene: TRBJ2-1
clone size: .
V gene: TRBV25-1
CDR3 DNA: TGTGCCAGCAGTGATAGGACTAGCTCCTACAATGAGCAGTTCTTC
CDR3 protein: CASSDRTSSYNEQFF

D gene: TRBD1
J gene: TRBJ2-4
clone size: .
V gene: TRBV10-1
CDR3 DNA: TGCGCCAGCACACCCCGACAGGGCTACATTCAGTACTTC
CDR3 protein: CASTPRQGYIQYF

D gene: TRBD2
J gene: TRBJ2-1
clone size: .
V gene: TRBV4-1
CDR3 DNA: TGCGCCAGCAGCCAGCGGCGGGGGGACAATGAGCAGTTCTTC
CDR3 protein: CASSQRRGDNEQFF

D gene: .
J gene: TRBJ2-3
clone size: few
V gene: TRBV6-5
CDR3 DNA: TGTGCCAGCAGTTTAGAAGAGGGCACAGATACGCAGTATTTT
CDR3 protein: CASSLEEGTDTQYF

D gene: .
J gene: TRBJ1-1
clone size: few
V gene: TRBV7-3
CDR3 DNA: TGTGCCAGCAGCGTGGGGACACAGTACACTGAAGCTTTCTTT
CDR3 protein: CASSVGTQYTEAFF

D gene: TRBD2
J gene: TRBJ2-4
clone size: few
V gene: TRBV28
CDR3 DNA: TGTGCCAGCAGTTTTCCCTCCGGACTAGCGGGAGGTCCCAAAAACATTCAGTACTTC
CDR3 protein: CASSFPSGLAGGPKNIQYF

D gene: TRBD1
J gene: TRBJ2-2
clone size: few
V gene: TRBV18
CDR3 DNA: TGTGCCAGCTCACCAAGACAGGGGGCGGCCGGGGAGCTGTTTTTT
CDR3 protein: CASSPRQGAAGELFF

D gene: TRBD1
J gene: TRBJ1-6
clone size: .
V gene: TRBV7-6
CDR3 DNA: TGTGCCAGCAGCGCGGGACAGGGGGGGGGTTCACCCCTCCACTTT
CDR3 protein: CASSAGQGGGSPLHF

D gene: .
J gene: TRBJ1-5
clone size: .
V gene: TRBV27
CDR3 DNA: TGTGCCAGCAGTTTAAGTGGCCTCTCGAAGCCCCAGCATTTT
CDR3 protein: CASSLSGLSKPQHF

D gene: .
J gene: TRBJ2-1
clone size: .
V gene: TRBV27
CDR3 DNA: TGTGCCACCCAGGCCCTAGGGGCAAATGAGCAGTTCTTC
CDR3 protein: CATQALGANEQFF

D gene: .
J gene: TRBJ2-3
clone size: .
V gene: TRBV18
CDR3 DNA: TGTGCCAGCTCTTCCGACAGGACTAGCACAGATACGCAGTATTTT
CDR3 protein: CASSSDRTSTDTQYF

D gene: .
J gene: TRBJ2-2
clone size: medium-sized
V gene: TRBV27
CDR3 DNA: TGTGCCAGCAAAGGGACTCCCACCGGGGAGCTGTTTTTT
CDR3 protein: CASKGTPTGELFF

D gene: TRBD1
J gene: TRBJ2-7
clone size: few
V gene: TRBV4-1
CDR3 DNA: TGCGCCAGCAGCATTCGGACAGGGAGCTACGAGCAGTACTTC
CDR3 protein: CASSIRTGSYEQYF

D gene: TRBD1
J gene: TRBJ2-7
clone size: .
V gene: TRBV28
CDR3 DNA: TGTGCCAGCAGTTTAAGGGACAGGGCACTCTACGAGCAGTACTTC
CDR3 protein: CASSLRDRALYEQYF

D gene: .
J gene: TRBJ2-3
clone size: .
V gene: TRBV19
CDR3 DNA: TGTGCCAGTAGTATCGGTGGGGCTAGGACAGATACGCAGTATTTT
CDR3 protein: CASSIGGARTDTQYF